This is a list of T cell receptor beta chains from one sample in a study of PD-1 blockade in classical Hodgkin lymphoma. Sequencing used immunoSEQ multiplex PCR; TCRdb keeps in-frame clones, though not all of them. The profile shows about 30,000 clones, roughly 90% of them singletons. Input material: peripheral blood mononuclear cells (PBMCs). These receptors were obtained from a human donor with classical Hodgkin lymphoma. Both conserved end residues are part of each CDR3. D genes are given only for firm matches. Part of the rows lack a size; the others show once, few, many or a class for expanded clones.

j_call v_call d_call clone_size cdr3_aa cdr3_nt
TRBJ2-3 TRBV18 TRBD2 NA CASSPPGLAGGNISTDTQYF TGTGCCAGCTCACCACCGGGACTAGCGGGAGGGAATATTAGCACAGATACGCAGTATTTT
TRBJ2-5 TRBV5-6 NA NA CASSLVGRQTQYF TGTGCCAGCAGCTTGGTAGGGCGGCAGACCCAGTACTTC
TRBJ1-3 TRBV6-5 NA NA CASRRGFSGNTIYF TGTGCCAGCAGGAGAGGTTTTTCTGGAAACACCATATATTTT
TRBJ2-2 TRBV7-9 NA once CASSLDTGQTGELFF TGTGCCAGCAGCTTAGATACAGGGCAAACCGGGGAGCTGTTTTTT
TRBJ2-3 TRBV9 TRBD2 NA CASSVVSSGRSSGTDTQYF TGTGCCAGCAGCGTAGTAAGCAGCGGGAGGAGCTCGGGCACAGATACGCAGTATTTT
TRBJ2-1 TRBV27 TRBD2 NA CASQQRLAGSNEQFF TGTGCCAGCCAACAGAGACTAGCGGGAAGCAATGAGCAGTTCTTC
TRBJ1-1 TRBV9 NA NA CASSWAGNTEAFF TGTGCCAGCAGCTGGGCCGGGAACACTGAAGCTTTCTTT
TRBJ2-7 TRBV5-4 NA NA CASSLERATYEQYF TGTGCCAGCAGCTTGGAGCGGGCTACCTACGAGCAGTACTTC
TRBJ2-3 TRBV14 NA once CASSQDIRVGGTDTQYF TGTGCCAGCAGCCAAGATATTCGGGTCGGGGGCACAGATACGCAGTATTTT
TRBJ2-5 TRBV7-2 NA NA CASSLTVRETQYF TGTGCCAGCAGCTTAACTGTACGGGAGACCCAGTACTTC
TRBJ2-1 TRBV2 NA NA CASNRGDYNNEQFF TGTGCCAGCAATAGGGGCGACTATAACAATGAGCAGTTCTTC
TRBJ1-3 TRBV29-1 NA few CSVEEAYTIYF TGCAGCGTTGAGGAGGCGTACACCATATATTTT
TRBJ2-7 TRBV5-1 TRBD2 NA CASSLGTSSYEQYF TGCGCCAGCAGCTTAGGGACTAGTTCGTACGAGCAGTACTTC
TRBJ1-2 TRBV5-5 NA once CASSLRQALGPNYGYTF TGTGCCAGCAGCTTGAGGCAGGCCCTCGGCCCTAACTATGGCTACACCTTC
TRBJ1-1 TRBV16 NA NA CASSQSRRGNTEAFF TGTGCCAGCAGCCAATCTCGACGGGGGAACACTGAAGCTTTCTTT
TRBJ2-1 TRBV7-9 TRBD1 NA CASSLEGQGFDEQFF TGTGCCAGCAGCTTAGAGGGACAGGGTTTCGATGAGCAGTTCTTC
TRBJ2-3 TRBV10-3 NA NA CAITAGQGGDTQYF TGTGCCATCACCGCGGGGCAGGGAGGCGATACGCAGTATTTT
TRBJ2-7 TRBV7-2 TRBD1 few CASSPGQGAFYEQYF TGTGCCAGCAGCCCGGGCCAGGGGGCTTTCTACGAGCAGTACTTC
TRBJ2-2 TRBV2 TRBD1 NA CASMRDRGTGELFF TGTGCCAGCATGAGGGACAGGGGGACCGGGGAGCTGTTTTTT
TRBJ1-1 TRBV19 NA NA CASTSGRGHTEAFF TGTGCCAGTACCTCTGGACGGGGGCACACTGAAGCTTTCTTT
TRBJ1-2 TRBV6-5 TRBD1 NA CASRPDREAGYGYTF TGTGCCAGCAGGCCCGACAGGGAAGCCGGCTATGGCTACACCTTC
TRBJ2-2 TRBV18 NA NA CASSREKNTGELFF TGTGCCAGCTCACGGGAGAAGAACACCGGGGAGCTGTTTTTT
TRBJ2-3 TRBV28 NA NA CASSPPGGTDTQYF TGTGCCAGCAGTCCTCCAGGGGGCACAGATACGCAGTATTTT
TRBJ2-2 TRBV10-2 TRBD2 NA CASRGTSGSWGPGELFF TGCGCCAGCAGAGGGACTAGCGGGAGTTGGGGCCCCGGGGAGCTGTTTTTT
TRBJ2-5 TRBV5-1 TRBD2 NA CASSLAGNLETQYF TGCGCCAGCAGCCTAGCGGGAAACTTGGAGACCCAGTACTTC
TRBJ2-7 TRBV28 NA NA CASREQRTHYEQYF TGTGCCAGCAGGGAGCAGAGAACCCATTACGAGCAGTACTTC
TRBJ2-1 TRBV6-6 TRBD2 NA CASTSGTSPSNEQFF TGTGCCAGCACCAGCGGGACTAGTCCATCCAATGAGCAGTTCTTC
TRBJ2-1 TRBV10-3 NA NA CAISESIGRGNHNEQFF TGTGCCATCAGTGAGTCTATTGGCAGGGGAAATCACAATGAGCAGTTCTTC
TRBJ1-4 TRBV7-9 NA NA CASSPLRGANEKLFF TGTGCCAGCAGCCCGTTACGAGGGGCTAATGAAAAACTGTTTTTT
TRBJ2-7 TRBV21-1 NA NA CASSKPFLAGATYEQYF TGTGCCAGCAGCAAACCCTTCCTAGCGGGAGCTACCTACGAGCAGTACTTC
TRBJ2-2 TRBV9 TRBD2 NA CASSVRLAGQNTGELFF TGTGCCAGCAGCGTCAGACTAGCGGGGCAGAACACCGGGGAGCTGTTTTTT
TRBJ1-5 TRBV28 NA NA CASRRYSNQPQHF TGTGCCAGCAGGCGGTATAGCAATCAGCCCCAGCATTTT
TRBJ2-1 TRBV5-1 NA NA CASSTEQGYNEQFF TGCGCCAGCAGCACGGAACAGGGTTACAATGAGCAGTTCTTC
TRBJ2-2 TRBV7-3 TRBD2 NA CASSLFAGDTGELFF TGTGCCAGCAGCTTATTTGCGGGAGACACCGGGGAGCTGTTTTTT
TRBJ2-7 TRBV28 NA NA CASSLTYEQYF TGTGCCAGCAGTTTAACCTACGAGCAGTACTTC
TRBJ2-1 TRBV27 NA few CASSWSDRSSYNEQFF TGTGCCAGCAGTTGGTCCGACAGGAGCTCCTACAATGAGCAGTTCTTC
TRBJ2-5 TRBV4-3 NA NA CASSQEWGETQYF TGCGCCAGCAGCCAAGAGTGGGGAGAGACCCAGTACTTC
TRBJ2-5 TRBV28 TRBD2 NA CASSRQIAGVGQETQYF TGTGCCAGCAGCCGCCAAATAGCGGGAGTGGGTCAAGAGACCCAGTACTTC
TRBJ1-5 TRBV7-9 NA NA CASSPPGARGQPQHF TGTGCCAGCAGCCCCCCCGGGGCGCGCGGTCAGCCCCAGCATTTT
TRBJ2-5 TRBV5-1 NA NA CASSLGPFIQGETQYF TGCGCCAGCAGCTTAGGACCGTTCATACAGGGAGAGACCCAGTACTTC
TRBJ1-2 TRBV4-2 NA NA CASSQGGVYGYTF TGTGCCAGCAGCCAAGGAGGGGTCTATGGCTACACCTTC
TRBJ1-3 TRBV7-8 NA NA CASSLGVSGNTIYF TGTGCCAGCAGCCTAGGGGTATCTGGAAACACCATATATTTT
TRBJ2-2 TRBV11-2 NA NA CASSLGGYANTGELFF TGTGCCAGCAGCTTAGGGGGCTACGCGAACACCGGGGAGCTGTTTTTT
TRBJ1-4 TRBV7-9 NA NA CASTFGVSNEKLFF TGTGCCAGCACCTTTGGTGTGTCTAATGAAAAACTGTTTTTT
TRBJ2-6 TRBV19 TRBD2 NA CASSIDTSGSSGANVLTF TGTGCCAGTAGTATAGATACTAGCGGGAGCTCTGGGGCCAACGTCCTGACTTTC
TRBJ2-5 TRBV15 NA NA CATSPVPTPGTQYF TGTGCCACCAGCCCTGTGCCCACCCCGGGGACCCAGTACTTC
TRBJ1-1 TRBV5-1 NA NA CASSSGTTSEAFF TGCGCCAGCAGCTCCGGGACCACTTCGGAAGCTTTCTTT
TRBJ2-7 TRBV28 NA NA CASSRVGRQYF TGTGCCAGCAGTCGAGTGGGGAGGCAGTACTTC
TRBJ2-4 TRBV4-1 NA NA CASSQGNTRGASIQYF TGCGCCAGCAGCCAAGGAAACACTCGGGGGGCGAGCATTCAGTACTTC
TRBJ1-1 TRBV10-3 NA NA CAISGEGSGSTEAFF TGTGCCATCAGTGGGGAGGGGTCCGGGAGCACTGAAGCTTTCTTT
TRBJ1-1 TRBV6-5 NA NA CASSYTRNTEAFF TGTGCCAGCAGTTACACGAGGAACACTGAAGCTTTCTTT
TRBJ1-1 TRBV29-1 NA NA CSVFTGYHTEAFF TGCAGCGTCTTTACGGGGTATCACACTGAAGCTTTCTTT
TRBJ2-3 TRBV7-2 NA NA CASSLSFDTQYF TGTGCCAGCAGCTTAAGCTTCGATACGCAGTATTTT
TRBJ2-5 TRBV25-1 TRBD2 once CASSEYGGRARGETQYF TGTGCCAGCAGTGAATATGGCGGGAGGGCCCGGGGGGAGACCCAGTACTTC
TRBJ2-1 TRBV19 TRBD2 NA CASSETSGRVDEQFF TGTGCCAGTAGTGAGACTAGCGGGAGGGTCGATGAGCAGTTCTTC
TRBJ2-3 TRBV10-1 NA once CASSDAQADTQYF TGCGCCAGCAGTGACGCTCAGGCGGATACGCAGTATTTT
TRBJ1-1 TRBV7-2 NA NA CASSFGGDGVEAFF TGTGCCAGCAGCTTTGGGGGGGACGGCGTTGAAGCTTTCTTT
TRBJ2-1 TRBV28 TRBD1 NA CASSSPYNRGHSEQFF TGTGCCAGCAGTTCACCTTATAACAGGGGGCACAGTGAGCAGTTCTTC
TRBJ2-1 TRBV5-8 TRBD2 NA CASSSGLAGGYEQFF TGTGCCAGCAGCTCGGGACTAGCGGGAGGTTATGAGCAGTTCTTC